This paragraph reports one T cell receptor (beta chain). The data originate from a study of OX40 agonist ivuxolimab in advanced cancers. Overall study context: Partial responses were achieved by three patients: one hepatocellular carcinoma, two cutaneous melanoma.

The data were produced by immunoSEQ multiplex PCR, yet TCRdb's version contains in-frame clones alone and is incomplete. The repertoire holds about 44,000 clones, with 85% to 95% as singletons. Germline V lookup: CDR1 SNHLY, CDR2 FYNNEI. CDR3 length: 13 amino acids. Trimming left V 3 bases short and J 4 bases short, with 9 bases between. The sample here was CD4+ or CD8+ T cells sorted from blood, taken in a trial of the OX40 agonist ivuxolimab. This chain connects TRBV2 to TRBJ1-2; TRBD1 is a possible D gene (5 bases). The sequence derives from an adult with an advanced solid tumor such as melanoma, head and neck, liver or kidney cancer. The CDR3 DNA is TGTGCCAGCAGTGAGACAGCGATCTATGGCTACACCTTC. It translates to CASSETAIYGYTF.